This is a list of T cell receptor beta chains from one sample in a study of T cells in Graves' hyperthyroidism and ophthalmopathy. Each CDR3 protein is one row after TCRdb ran MiXCR on the multiplex PCR reads. Among a few hundred thousand distinct CDR3 sequences, 15% to 19% were seen once, and the ten largest hold less than 9.5%. The specimen sequenced was blood. Source of these receptors: a woman aged 30 to 39 with Graves' hyperthyroidism. Both conserved end residues are trimmed from each CDR3.

TRBV7-2	TRBJ2-3	ASSLLGLARTDTQY
TRBV19	TRBJ2-3	ASRGQKLTDTQY
TRBV28	TRBJ1-3	ASSTGADSGNTIY
TRBV18	TRBJ1-2	ASSSNMPQSGTGVGYT
TRBV29-1	TRBJ2-7	SAKQTDRLEQY
TRBV25-1	TRBJ2-7	ASSRSSSANYEQY
TRBV20-1	TRBJ1-5	SARMGNQPQH
TRBV12-3/TRBV12-4	TRBJ2-7	ASSLVAGAYEQY
TRBV11-2	TRBJ2-3	ASSLESGPTDTQY
TRBV7-2	TRBJ2-7	ASSSTSGGVAEQY
TRBV29-1	TRBJ2-3	SVSGTGSTDTQY
TRBV5-6	TRBJ1-2	ASSPGHSVDYGYT
TRBV3-1	TRBJ2-7	ASSPPHSGAVYEQY
TRBV4-3	TRBJ2-2	ASSQDGLPGYTGELF
TRBV6-1	TRBJ1-2	ASSLRIINYGYT
TRBV12-3/TRBV12-4	TRBJ2-1	ASSLFSGSSNEQF
TRBV20-1	TRBJ1-5	SAERQGNQPQH
TRBV7-9	TRBJ1-3	ASSRAGGGFGNTIY
TRBV12-3/TRBV12-4	TRBJ2-2	ASSPAEDTGELF
TRBV19	TRBJ1-5	ASSPWGDSNQPQH
TRBV27	TRBJ2-1	ASSTTGLDEQF
TRBV25-1	TRBJ1-2	ASSDSRAHLNYGYT
TRBV12-3/TRBV12-4	TRBJ2-3	ASSLAGQGAGDTQY
TRBV18	TRBJ2-1	ASSPPREFEQF
TRBV2	TRBJ1-2	ASSEGTEGYT
TRBV10-3	TRBJ2-4	AISESLGWLNIQY
TRBV27	TRBJ1-5	ASSRREGQPKH
TRBV18	TRBJ2-1	ASSPRNSGDYNEQF
TRBV24-1	TRBJ2-1	ATSSGPRGNEQF
TRBV6-1	TRBJ2-1	ASSEIWGENYNEQF
TRBV19	TRBJ2-1	ASSGQGLAAYNEQF
TRBV11-1	TRBJ2-1	ASSLAGLENNEQF
TRBV7-2	TRBJ1-6	ASSPGTGANSPLH